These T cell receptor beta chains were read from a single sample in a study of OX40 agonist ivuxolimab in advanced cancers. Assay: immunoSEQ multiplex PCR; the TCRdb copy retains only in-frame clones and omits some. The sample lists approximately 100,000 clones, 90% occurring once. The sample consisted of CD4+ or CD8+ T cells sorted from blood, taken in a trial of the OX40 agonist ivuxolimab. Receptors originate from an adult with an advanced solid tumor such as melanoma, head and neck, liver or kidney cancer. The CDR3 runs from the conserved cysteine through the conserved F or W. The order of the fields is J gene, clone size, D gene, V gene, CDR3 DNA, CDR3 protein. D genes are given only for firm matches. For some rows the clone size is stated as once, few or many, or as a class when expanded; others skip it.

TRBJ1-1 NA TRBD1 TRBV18 TGTGCCAGCTCACCCCAGGGGGCTGAAGCTTTCTTT CASSPQGAEAFF
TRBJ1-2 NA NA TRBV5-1 TGCGCCAGCACCCCGCAGCCCGAATCCTATGGCTACACCTTC CASTPQPESYGYTF
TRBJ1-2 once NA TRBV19 TGTGCCAGTAGTCCACAGGGTCCTAACTATGGCTACACCTTC CASSPQGPNYGYTF
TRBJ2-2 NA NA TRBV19 TGTGCCAGTAGTATAGATCCTGCAACTAGGCGGGGCACCGGGGAGCTGTTTTTT CASSIDPATRRGTGELFF
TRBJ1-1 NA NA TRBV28 TGTGCCAGCAGAATTCTTGGGGAGGGCACTGAAGCTTTCTTT CASRILGEGTEAFF
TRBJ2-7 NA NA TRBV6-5 TGTGCCAGCAGTTACTCAGGGCACACAGGGAGCTACGAGCAGTACTTC CASSYSGHTGSYEQYF
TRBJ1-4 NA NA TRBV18 TGTGCCAGCTCACCAGTTGCAACTAATGAAAAACTGTTTTTT CASSPVATNEKLFF
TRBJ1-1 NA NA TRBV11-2 TGTGCCAGCAGCTCACACCCTAAGGACACTGAAGCTTTCTTT CASSSHPKDTEAFF
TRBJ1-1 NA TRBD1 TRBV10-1 TGCGCCAGCAGTGAGTCCGACAGGGGGACAGCTTTCTTT CASSESDRGTAFF
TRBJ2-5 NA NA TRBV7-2 TGTGCCAGCACCTTAAACGGGGGATTATCCCAAGAGACCCAGTACTTC CASTLNGGLSQETQYF
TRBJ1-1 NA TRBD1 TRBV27 TGTGCCAGCAGTCCTGGGACAGGGCGGGACACTGAAGCTTTCTTT CASSPGTGRDTEAFF
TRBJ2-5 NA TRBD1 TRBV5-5 TGTGCCAGCAGCCCCCAACAGGGGATTGGAGAGACCCAGTACTTC CASSPQQGIGETQYF
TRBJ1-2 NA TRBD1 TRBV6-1 TGTGCCAGCAGTTCAGAGGGGGCAGAGAACTATGGCTACACCTTC CASSSEGAENYGYTF
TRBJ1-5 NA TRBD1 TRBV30 TGTGCCTGGAGCTCAGGGGGCAGACAGCCCCAGCATTTT CAWSSGGRQPQHF
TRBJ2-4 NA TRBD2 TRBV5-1 TGCGCCAGCAGCTTAATAGCGGGGGGCACCAATTTCTTC CASSLIAGGTNFF
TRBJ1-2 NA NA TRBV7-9 TGTGCCAGCAGCTTAGTTCCAGGAAACTATGGCTACACCTTC CASSLVPGNYGYTF
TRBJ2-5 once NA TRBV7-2 TGTGCCAGCAGCTTAGAGGGTGGCGCAGAGACCCAGTACTTC CASSLEGGAETQYF
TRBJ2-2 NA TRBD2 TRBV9 TGTGCCAGCAGCCCGGGGGGGTCGGCCACCGGGGAGCTGTTTTTT CASSPGGSATGELFF
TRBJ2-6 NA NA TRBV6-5 TGTGCCAGCAGTTACTCGGGGAGCTCTGGGGCCAACGTCCTGACTTTC CASSYSGSSGANVLTF
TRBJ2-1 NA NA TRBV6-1 TGTGCCAGCAGTGAGACTACCGGGACGTTCAATGAGCAGTTCTTC CASSETTGTFNEQFF
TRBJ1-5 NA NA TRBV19 TGTGCCAGTAGTATAGCGCCGGGTGAAGGGAGCAATCAGCCCCAGCATTTT CASSIAPGEGSNQPQHF
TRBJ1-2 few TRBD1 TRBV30 TGTGCCTGGAGTGTAGGGACAGGGGGAGGCTACACCTTC CAWSVGTGGGYTF